This T cell receptor beta chain came from a study of control samples from healthy donors and cancer patients (dated by TCRdb to 2018 to 2021). Libraries came from the immunoSEQ multiplex PCR assay. Entries here come from immuneACCESS through TCRdb and include only in-frame sequences with V and J called. Some clones fail to appear in such tables; in the studies checked, an unresolved V gene covers under half of the shortfall, and the cause of the remainder is unknown. This sample lists around 250,000 clones; over 75% were detected once. Clones ranked in the top ten supply 13% of the sample. Taken from cysteine to phenylalanine, the CDR3 has 13 residues. The DNA shown is the 39-base CDR3, in frame from base 1. The junction shows trimming of 1 base on V and 3 bases on J, plus 7 bases between the germline ends. As concerns this clone: Its antigen has not been determined. Nothing much larger sits one base from this clone, and base qualities are not available.

This sequence uses TRBV12-3 or TRBV12-4 and TRBJ2-7; a confident D gene designation cannot be given. This receptor was identified in a woman aged 55-69 years with lung cancer. The sample consisted of PBMCs. This receptor has the CDR3 CASSLGYNYEQYF. The nucleotide sequence reads TGTGCCAGCAGTTTAGGTTATAACTACGAGCAGTACTTC.